The sample holds one count of the clone carrying this T cell receptor beta chain. Authors' data handling: Reference gene primer amplification gave nucleated cell count estimates. Measured with immunoSEQ multiplex PCR; TCRdb has only the in-frame clones, and not every one. The V and J calls and the clone size are those of that table, but D and trimming were determined from the DNA. The table lists over 55,000 clones, roughly 82% of them singletons. The data originate from a study of blood T cell repertoires in COVID-19. The overall study: Samples representing acute and convalescent COVID-19 were sourced from the United States, Italy and Spain. PBMCs, B-cell-depleted T cells, or T cells were the source of the cDNA or gDNA that made up the material.

V lost 1 base and J lost 3; bases outside the gene matches: 13. CDR3 length: 18 residues. The germline gives CDR1 SQVTM, CDR2 ANQGSEA. The clonotype comes from a woman aged 80 or over with acute or convalescent COVID-19. The chain recombines TRBV29-1 with TRBJ2-7, with 12 bases aligning to TRBD2. Sequencing used peripheral blood. The CDR3 region has the DNA TGCAGCGTTGAAGGGCGGACTAGCGGGAAGAGGGACTACTACGAGCAGTACTTC. Amino acids: CSVEGRTSGKRDYYEQYF.